The entry below gives a single T cell receptor (beta chain) sequence along with its context. As yet, its antigen is unknown. The sample is drawn from a study of Ad26.COV2.S vaccination and SARS-CoV-2 variants. On the study more broadly: Once, or twice with 56 days between doses, Ad26.COV2.S was given intramuscularly.

This CDR3 spans 15 amino acids. Trimming took off 3 bases at V and 1 base at J, with 13 bases between the two ends. From germline, CDR1 is LNHDA and CDR2 SQIVND (reference sequence). Documented treatment: around 19 received Ad26.COV2.S at low or high dose, single or two shots; five or six received placebo; per-sample allocation not given. Day 63 after the first injection of vaccine or placebo was the sampling time. Within Boston, the person who donated was an adult of 18-55 years. Findings and caveats of the study: Vaccinated and placebo-treated recipients had similar non-spike TCR breadth.

Sequencing was performed with immunoSEQ multiplex PCR; in TCRdb, only in-frame clones are kept and a portion is missing. Here the sample spans a few hundred thousand clones, 90% being singletons. The sample in question was peripheral blood, obtained in a trial of Ad26.COV2.S vaccine versus placebo. The TCR was taken from a person between 18 and 59 years old who received the Ad26.COV2.S COVID-19 vaccine or a placebo. J is TRBJ2-7 and V is TRBV19, with D perhaps matching TRBD1 (5 bases). CDR3 coding DNA: TGTGCCAGTAGTATCGCGTCAGGGTGGTCCTACGAGCAGTACGTC. It translates to CASSIASGWSYEQYV.